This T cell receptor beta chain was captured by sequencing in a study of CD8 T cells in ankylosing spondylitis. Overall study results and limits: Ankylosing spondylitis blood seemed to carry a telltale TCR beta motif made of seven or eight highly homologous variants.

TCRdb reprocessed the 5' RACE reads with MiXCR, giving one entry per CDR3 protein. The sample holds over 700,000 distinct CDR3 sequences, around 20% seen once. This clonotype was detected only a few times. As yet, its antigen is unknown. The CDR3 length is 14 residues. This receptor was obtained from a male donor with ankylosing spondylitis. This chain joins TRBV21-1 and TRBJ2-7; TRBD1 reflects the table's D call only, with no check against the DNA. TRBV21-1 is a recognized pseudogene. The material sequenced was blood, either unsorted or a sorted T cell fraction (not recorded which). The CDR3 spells CASSDDRNDYEQYF. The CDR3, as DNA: TGTGCCAGCAGCGACGACAGGAATGACTACGAGCAGTACTTC.